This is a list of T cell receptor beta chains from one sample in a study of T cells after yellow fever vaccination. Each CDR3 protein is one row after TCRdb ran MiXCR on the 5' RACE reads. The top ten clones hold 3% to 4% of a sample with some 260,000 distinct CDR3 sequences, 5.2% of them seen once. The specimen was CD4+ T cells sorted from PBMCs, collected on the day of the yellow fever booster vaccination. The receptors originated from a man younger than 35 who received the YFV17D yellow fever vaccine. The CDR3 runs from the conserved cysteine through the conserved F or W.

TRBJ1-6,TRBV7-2,CASNLAQGYNSPLHF
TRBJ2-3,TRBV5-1,CASSLGSLAGGSTDTQYF
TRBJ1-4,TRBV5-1,CASSRGTTNEKLFF
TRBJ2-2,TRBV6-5,CASSYSGVVGELFF
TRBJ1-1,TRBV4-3,CASSQDMGAAFF
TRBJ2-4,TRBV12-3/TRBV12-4,CASSRGQNIQYF
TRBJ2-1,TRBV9,CASSVVATSSGEQFF
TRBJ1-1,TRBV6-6,CASSYNRDTEAFF
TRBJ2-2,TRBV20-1,CSANPGHTTGELFF
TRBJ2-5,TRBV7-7,CASSSQGTETQYF
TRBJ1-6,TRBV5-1,CASSLGGAVAYNSPLHF
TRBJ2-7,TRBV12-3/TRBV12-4,CASSFMLAGSSYEQYF
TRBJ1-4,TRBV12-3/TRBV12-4,CASSIQGADEKLFF
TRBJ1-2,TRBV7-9,CASSQGQRYGYTF
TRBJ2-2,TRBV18,CASSPDVHGGTGELFF
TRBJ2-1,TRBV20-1,CSAAPSGYEQFF
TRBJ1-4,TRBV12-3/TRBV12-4,CASSTGTGGEKLFF
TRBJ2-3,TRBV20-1,CSARRTGGRYDTQYF
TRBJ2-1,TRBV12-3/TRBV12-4,CASSSGGREQFF
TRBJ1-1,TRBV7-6,CASSLGSPRNTEAFF
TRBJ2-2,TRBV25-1,CASSEWGGGYTGELFF
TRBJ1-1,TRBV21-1,CASSTDRGTMNTEAFF
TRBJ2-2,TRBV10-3,CATRTSGTGELFF
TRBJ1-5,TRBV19,CASSIFGTGGPYQPQHF
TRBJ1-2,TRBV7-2,CASSARQGLVNYGYTF
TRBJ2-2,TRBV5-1,CASSRTGTGELFF
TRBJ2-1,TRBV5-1,CASRDGGALDNEQFF
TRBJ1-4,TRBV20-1,CSASSMGGDNEKLFF
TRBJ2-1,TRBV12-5,CASGLVLYEQFF
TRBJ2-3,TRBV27,CASSFSGLGDTQYF
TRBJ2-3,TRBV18,CASSPGQPRTDTQYF
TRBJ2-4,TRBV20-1,CSGQAGLAKNIQYF
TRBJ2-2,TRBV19,CASSVGQGAGELFF
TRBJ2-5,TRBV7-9,CASSLAGLEETQYF
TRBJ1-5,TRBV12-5,CASGPSSGQPQHF
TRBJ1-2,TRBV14,CASSQTIGGGGYTF
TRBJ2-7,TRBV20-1,CSARSSGFRERRYEQYF
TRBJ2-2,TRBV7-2,CASSVTGRLTGELFF
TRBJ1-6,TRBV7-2,CASSPGRSGHSPLHF
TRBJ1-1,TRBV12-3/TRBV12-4,CASSASGAPRGTEAFF
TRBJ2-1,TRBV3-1,CASSPMDYYSYNEQFF
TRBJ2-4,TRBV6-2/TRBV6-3,CASSSYSLAKNIQYF
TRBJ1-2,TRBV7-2,CASSQTRGLGGYTF
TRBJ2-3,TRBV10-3,CAISETGESDTQYF
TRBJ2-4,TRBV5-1,CASSSQGPKNIQYF
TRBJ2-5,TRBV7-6,CASSVVRLETQYF
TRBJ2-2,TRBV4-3,CASSQDQTSGSNTGELFF
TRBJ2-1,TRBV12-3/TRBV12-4,CASRPGLTVLGEQFF
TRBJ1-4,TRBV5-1,CASSLNPGVDGEKLFF
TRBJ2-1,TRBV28,CASRIGGGEQFF
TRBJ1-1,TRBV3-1,CASSQVQGDGTEAFF
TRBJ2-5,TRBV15,CATSTDRETTQYF
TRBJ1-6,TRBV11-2,CASSFPAFPLHF
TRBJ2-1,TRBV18,CASLHDSYNEQFF
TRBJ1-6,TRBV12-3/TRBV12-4,CASSPSGTANSPLHF